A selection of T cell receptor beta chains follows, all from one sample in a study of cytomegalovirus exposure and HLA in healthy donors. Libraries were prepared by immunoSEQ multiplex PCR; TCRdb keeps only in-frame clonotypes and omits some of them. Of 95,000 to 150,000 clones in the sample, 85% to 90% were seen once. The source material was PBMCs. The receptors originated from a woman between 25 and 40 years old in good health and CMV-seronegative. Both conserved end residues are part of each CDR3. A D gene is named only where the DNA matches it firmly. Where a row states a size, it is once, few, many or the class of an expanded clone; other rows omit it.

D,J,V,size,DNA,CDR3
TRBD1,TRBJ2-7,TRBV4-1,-,TGCGCCAGCAGCCAAGATACGAGGGACAGGGTGCAAGAGCAGTACTTC,CASSQDTRDRVQEQYF
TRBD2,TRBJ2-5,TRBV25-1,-,TGTGCCAGCAGTGAAAGGCTAGCGGGGACTAAACAAGAGACCCAGTACTTC,CASSERLAGTKQETQYF
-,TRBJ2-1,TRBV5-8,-,TGTGCCAGCATCCGTTCTCAGGGGTATGAGCAGTTCTTC,CASIRSQGYEQFF
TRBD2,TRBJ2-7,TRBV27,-,TGTGCCAGCAGTTTATCTGGGTTGGGCGGGGGTTCCTACGAGCAGTACTTC,CASSLSGLGGGSYEQYF
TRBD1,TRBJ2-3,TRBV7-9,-,TGTGCCAGCAGCTTACGGCCCGGGACAGGTGAAACAGATACGCAGTATTTT,CASSLRPGTGETDTQYF
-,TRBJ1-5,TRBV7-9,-,TGTGCCAGCAGCTTAGAGTTGACGGGGAGCAATCAGCCCCAGCATTTT,CASSLELTGSNQPQHF
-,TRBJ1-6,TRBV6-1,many,TGTGCCAGCAGTCGCGGTGGATTAAACAATTCACCCCTCCACTTT,CASSRGGLNNSPLHF
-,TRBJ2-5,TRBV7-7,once,TGTGCTAGCAGCTCCGGGGGGCGGGAGACCCAGTACTTC,CASSSGGRETQYF
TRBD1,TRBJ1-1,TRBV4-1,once,TGCGCCAGCAGCCCACGGGACAGGGACACTGAAGCTTTCTTT,CASSPRDRDTEAFF
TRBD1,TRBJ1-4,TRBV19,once,TGTGCCAGTAGTATCGGACAGGGGCATGAAAAACTGTTTTTT,CASSIGQGHEKLFF
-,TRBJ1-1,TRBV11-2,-,TGTGCCAGCAGCCAGGACAGGAACACTGAAGCTTTCTTT,CASSQDRNTEAFF
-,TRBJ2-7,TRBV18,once,TGTGCCAGCTCACCGCCGGACAGTCCACCTTACGAGCAGTACTTC,CASSPPDSPPYEQYF
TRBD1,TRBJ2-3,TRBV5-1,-,TGCGCCAGCAGCTTGTTGGGGAGACAGGGCGATACGCAGTATTTT,CASSLLGRQGDTQYF
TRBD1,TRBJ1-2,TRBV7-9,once,TGTGCCAGCAGCCATCTCCGGGACAGGGGCGGGAACTATGGCTACACCTTC,CASSHLRDRGGNYGYTF
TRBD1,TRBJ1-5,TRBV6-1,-,TGTGCCAGCAGTGAGGTACAGGGGGGCTGGCCCCAGCATTTT,CASSEVQGGWPQHF
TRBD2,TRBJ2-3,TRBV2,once,TGTGCCAGCAGCGTTGAGCGGGGGAACACAGATACGCAGTATTTT,CASSVERGNTDTQYF
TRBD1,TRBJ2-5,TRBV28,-,TGTGCCAGCAGCTTGGGCAGGGGGCAGACCCAGTACTTC,CASSLGRGQTQYF
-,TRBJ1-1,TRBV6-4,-,TGTGCCAGCAGTGACCGGAGGCGGGACACTGAAGCTTTCTTT,CASSDRRRDTEAFF
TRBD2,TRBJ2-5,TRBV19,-,TGTGCCAGTAGTCGACGACTAGCGGGGGGGCAAGAGACCCAGTACTTC,CASSRRLAGGQETQYF
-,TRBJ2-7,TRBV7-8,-,TGTGCCAGCAGCCACCGGCGGGAAAGTCCCTACGAGCAGTACTTC,CASSHRRESPYEQYF
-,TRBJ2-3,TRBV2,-,TGTGCCAGCAGTTTTTCTCGGGGAATTAGCACAGATACGCAGTATTTT,CASSFSRGISTDTQYF
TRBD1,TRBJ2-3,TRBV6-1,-,TGTGCCAGCAGTGAACGGACAGGGGACGGATTTGATACGCAGTATTTT,CASSERTGDGFDTQYF
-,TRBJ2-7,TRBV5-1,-,TGCGCCAGCAGCTTGGCTCGGCAGGACGAGCAGTACTTC,CASSLARQDEQYF
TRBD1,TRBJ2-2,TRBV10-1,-,TGCGCCAGCAGTGGACAGGGGGCCGGGGAGCTGTTTTTT,CASSGQGAGELFF
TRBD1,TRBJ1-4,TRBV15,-,TGTGCCACCAGCAGAGATACCCGACAGGGGGGTGAAAAACTGTTTTTT,CATSRDTRQGGEKLFF
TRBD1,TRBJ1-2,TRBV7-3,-,TGTGCCAGCAGCTTAAGACAGGGCCATGGCTACACCTTC,CASSLRQGHGYTF